This T cell receptor beta chain stems from a study of blood T cells in healthy people across ages. Study-level points and caveats: Roughly linearly, TCR beta diversity per million T cells fell as age increased.

Comment on this clonotype: Its antigen is as yet unknown.

Primers used in a second PCR of roughly 6 to 12 cycles were a sample-barcoded 5' primer and a J-beta primer mix. A single record per CDR3 protein comes from TCRdb applying MiXCR to the 5' RACE reads. The profile covers over 1,500,000 distinct CDR3 sequences, with 35% to 50% appearing a single time and about 21% taken by the ten largest. This CDR3 has 16 amino acids. The specimen was blood. The chain is built from TRBV21-1 and TRBJ2-1. The J call is doubtful: the DNA matches TRBJ2-7 better. TRBV21-1 is reported as a pseudogene. This receptor was identified in a human donor in good health. This CDR3 reads CASSKVGNSSYNEQYF. DNA for the CDR3: TGTGCCAGCAGCAAAGTAGGCAATAGCTCCTACAATGAGCAGTACTTC.